A selection of T cell receptor beta chains follows, all from one sample in a study of blood T cell repertoires in COVID-19. Produced via immunoSEQ multiplex PCR; TCRdb's table is partial and in-frame only. The table includes approximately 110,000 clones, about 84% detected once. The source material was peripheral blood. The receptor set was obtained from a human donor in a cohort sampled during active COVID-19. The CDR3 runs from the conserved cysteine through the conserved F or W. D genes are given only for firm matches. For some rows the clone size is stated as once, few or many, or as a class when expanded; others skip it.

abundance | d_gene | j_gene | len | v_gene | CDR3aa | CDR3nt
. | TRBD2 | TRBJ2-1 | 16 | TRBV7-2 | CASSPRRLAGVNEQFF | TGTGCCAGCTCACCCCGCCGGCTAGCGGGAGTAAATGAGCAGTTCTTC
. | . | TRBJ2-7 | 15 | TRBV6-5 | CASSYQETGSYEQYF | TGTGCCAGCAGTTACCAGGAAACAGGGAGCTACGAGCAGTACTTC
. | . | TRBJ2-3 | 14 | TRBV5-1 | CASSVPTVTDTQYF | TGCGCCAGCAGCGTCCCGACAGTCACAGATACGCAGTATTTT
. | . | TRBJ2-1 | 13 | TRBV11-3 | CASSSRPGNEQFF | TGTGCCAGCAGCTCCCGCCCGGGTAATGAGCAGTTCTTC
once | TRBD2 | TRBJ2-7 | 16 | TRBV11-2 | CASSFLVAGLSYEQYF | TGTGCCAGCAGCTTTCTTGTAGCGGGACTTTCCTACGAGCAGTACTTC
. | . | TRBJ1-2 | 14 | TRBV18 | CASSQMTGGYGYTF | TGTGCCAGCTCACAAATGACAGGCGGTTATGGCTACACCTTC
. | . | TRBJ2-7 | 11 | TRBV3-1/TRBV3-2 | CASRGAEEQYF | TGTGCCAGCAGGGGAGCGGAAGAGCAGTACTTC
. | . | TRBJ2-2 | 16 | TRBV9 | CASSVAGAHNTGELFF | TGTGCCAGCAGCGTAGCTGGGGCCCACAACACCGGGGAGCTGTTTTTT
. | TRBD2 | TRBJ2-3 | 15 | TRBV28 | CASSLGGLGGDTQYF | TGTGCCAGCAGTTTAGGGGGACTAGGGGGAGATACGCAGTATTTT
once | . | TRBJ1-2 | 11 | TRBV5-1 | CASSATGSYTF | TGCGCCAGCAGCGCCACAGGGAGCTACACCTTC
. | . | TRBJ1-6 | 15 | TRBV5-6 | CASSLAMRGRSPLHF | TGTGCCAGCAGCTTGGCCATGCGGGGGCGTTCACCCCTCCACTTT
. | TRBD1 | TRBJ2-5 | 14 | TRBV11-3 | CASSRDRVQETQYF | TGTGCCAGCAGCAGGGACAGGGTCCAAGAGACCCAGTACTTC
many | TRBD1 | TRBJ1-6 | 15 | TRBV5-5 | CASSSSGTGGSPLHF | TGTGCCAGCAGCTCCTCGGGGACAGGGGGGTCACCCCTCCACTTT
. | . | TRBJ1-3 | 18 | TRBV19 | CASTPSPGGIGPGNTIYF | TGTGCCAGTACCCCATCGCCTGGGGGGATAGGACCTGGAAACACCATATATTTT
once | TRBD1 | TRBJ1-1 | 19 | TRBV6-2/TRBV6-3 | CASSYSSMSQGAGNTEAFF | TGTGCCAGCAGTTACTCGAGTATGTCCCAGGGGGCCGGGAACACTGAAGCTTTCTTT
. | . | TRBJ2-3 | 15 | TRBV3-1/TRBV3-2 | CASRGRELRADTQYF | TGTGCCAGCCGGGGGCGGGAGTTGAGGGCAGATACGCAGTATTTT
. | TRBD1 | TRBJ1-3 | 15 | TRBV5-1 | CASREQGASGNTIYF | TGCGCCAGCAGAGAACAGGGGGCGTCTGGAAACACCATATATTTT
. | . | TRBJ2-5 | 12 | TRBV29-1 | CSVGQGSETQYF | TGCAGCGTCGGTCAGGGGAGTGAGACCCAGTACTTC
. | . | TRBJ1-5 | 14 | TRBV7-2 | CASSPVLNNQPQHF | TGTGCCAGCAGCCCAGTTCTGAACAATCAGCCCCAGCATTTT
. | TRBD2 | TRBJ2-1 | 13 | TRBV19 | CASNPSGRSEQFF | TGTGCCAGTAACCCTAGCGGGAGGAGTGAGCAGTTCTTC
many | TRBD1 | TRBJ1-4 | 15 | TRBV29-1 | CSVIIPGQGNEKLFF | TGCAGCGTCATTATACCGGGACAGGGCAATGAAAAACTGTTTTTT
. | . | TRBJ2-2 | 13 | TRBV3-1/TRBV3-2 | CASSHPQTGELFF | TGTGCCAGCAGCCATCCCCAAACCGGGGAGCTGTTTTTT
. | . | TRBJ1-2 | 14 | TRBV12-5 | CASGESIQGRGYTF | TGTGCTAGTGGTGAATCAATACAGGGCCGCGGCTACACCTTC
. | TRBD1 | TRBJ2-5 | 15 | TRBV6-5 | CASLRGQGLQETQYF | TGTGCCAGCTTAAGGGGACAGGGTCTACAAGAGACCCAGTACTTC
. | TRBD2 | TRBJ2-2 | 16 | TRBV5-1 | CASSSRTSGNTGELFF | TGCGCCAGCAGCTCCCGGACTAGCGGGAACACCGGGGAGCTGTTTTTT
. | TRBD2 | TRBJ2-1 | 15 | TRBV11-1 | CASSPPGLVYNEQFF | TGTGCCAGTTCACCGCCGGGACTAGTGTACAATGAGCAGTTCTTC
once | TRBD2 | TRBJ2-3 | 16 | TRBV5-1 | CASSLRTSGSTDTQYF | TGCGCCAGCAGCCTAAGGACTAGCGGGAGTACAGATACGCAGTATTTT